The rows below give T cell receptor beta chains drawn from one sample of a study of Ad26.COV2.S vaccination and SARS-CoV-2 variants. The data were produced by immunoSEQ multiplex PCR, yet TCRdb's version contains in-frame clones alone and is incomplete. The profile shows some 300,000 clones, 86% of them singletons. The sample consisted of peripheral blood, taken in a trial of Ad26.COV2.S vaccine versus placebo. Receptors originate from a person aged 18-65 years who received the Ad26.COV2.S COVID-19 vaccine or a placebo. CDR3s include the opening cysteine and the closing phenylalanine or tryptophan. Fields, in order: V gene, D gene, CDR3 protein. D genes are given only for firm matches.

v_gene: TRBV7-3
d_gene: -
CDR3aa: CASSLGARANYGYTF

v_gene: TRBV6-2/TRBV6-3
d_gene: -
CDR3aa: CASSQRWDEQFF

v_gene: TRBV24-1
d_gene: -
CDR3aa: CATSEGKSNQPQHF

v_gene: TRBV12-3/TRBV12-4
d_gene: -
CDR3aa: CASGLTDTQYF

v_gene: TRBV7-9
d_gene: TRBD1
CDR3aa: CASSFPGQAYGYTF

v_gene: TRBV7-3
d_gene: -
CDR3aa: CASSLIPGLNYGYTF

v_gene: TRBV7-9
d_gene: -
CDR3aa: CASSLVQFGVGLDEKLFF

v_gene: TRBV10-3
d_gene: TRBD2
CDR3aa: CAINFSGGGPDTQYF

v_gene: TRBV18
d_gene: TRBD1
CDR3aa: CASSRQGAVGVDNQPQHF

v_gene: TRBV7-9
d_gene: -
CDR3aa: CASSFPGTYHTDTQYF

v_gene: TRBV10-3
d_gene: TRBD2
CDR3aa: CAISEPRGGLRYQETQYF

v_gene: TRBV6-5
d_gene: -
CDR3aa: CASSYSGGNQPQHF

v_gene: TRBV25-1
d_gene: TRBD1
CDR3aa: CASSAGTGPDQPQHF

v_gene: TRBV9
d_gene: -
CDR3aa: CASSVSGDSNYGYTF

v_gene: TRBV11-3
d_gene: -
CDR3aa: CASSFDSRGTEAFF

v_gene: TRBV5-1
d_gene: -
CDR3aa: CASSPTTVMNTEAFF

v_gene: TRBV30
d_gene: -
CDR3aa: CAWSSGVKEYSNQPQHF

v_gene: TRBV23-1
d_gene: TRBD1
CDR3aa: CASENGTVGPLYEQYF

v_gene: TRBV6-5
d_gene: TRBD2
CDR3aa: CASSTSAVQETQYF

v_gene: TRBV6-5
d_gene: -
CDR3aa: CASSYGTSSYNEQFF

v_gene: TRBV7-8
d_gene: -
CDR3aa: CASSLASFQGTGYTF

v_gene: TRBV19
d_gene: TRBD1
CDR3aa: CASSIVTGVRYQPQHF

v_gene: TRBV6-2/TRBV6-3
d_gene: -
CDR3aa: CASSTVQETQYF

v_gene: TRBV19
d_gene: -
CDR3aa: CASSILSGNQETQYF

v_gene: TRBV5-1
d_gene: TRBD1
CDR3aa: CASSPTGQGGEKLFF

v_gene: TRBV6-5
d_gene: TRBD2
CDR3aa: CASSRAGGRQDTQYF

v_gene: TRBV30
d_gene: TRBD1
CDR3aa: CAWNHPGQENSPLHF

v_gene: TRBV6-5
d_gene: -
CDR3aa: CASTYVARRYF

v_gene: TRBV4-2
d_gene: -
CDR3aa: CASSQDLGAPTYEQYF

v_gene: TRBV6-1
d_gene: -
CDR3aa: CASSEGWENYGYTF

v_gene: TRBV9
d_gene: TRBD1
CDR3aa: CASSVAAAGGTDGYTF

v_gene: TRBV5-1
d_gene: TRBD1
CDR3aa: CASSSGQGNTDTQYF

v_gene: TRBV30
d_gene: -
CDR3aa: CAWSSGPGNTIYF

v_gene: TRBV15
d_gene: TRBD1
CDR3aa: CATSRDPGQLNTEAFF

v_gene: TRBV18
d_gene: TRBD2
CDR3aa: CASSPLGRAGLSGEQYF